This TCR beta chain was profiled in a study of T cell responses to AZD1222 COVID-19 vaccine. Findings and caveats of the study: Spike-specific TCR breadth and depth both grew after two AZD1222 doses. The span of vaccine-associated CD4 TCRs extended across spike, with dominance at 160-218 and 743-854.

As concerns this clone: Its target is not known.

Assay: immunoSEQ multiplex PCR; the TCRdb copy retains only in-frame clones and omits some. The table has roughly 270,000 clones, around 93% seen once. The V gene's germline CDR1 is SGHDT and CDR2 YYEEEE. The V end was cut by 4 bases, the J end by 3 bases, with 13 bases between. This CDR3 is 15 amino acids long. Sequenced here: peripheral blood, sampled 28 days after the second AZD1222 dose. The rearrangement links TRBV5-6 to TRBJ1-4; maybe TRBD1 (6 bases). The source is an adult who received the AZD1222 COVID-19 vaccine. The CDR3 coding sequence is TGTGCCAGCAGCAACAGGGTTAGCCCTAATGAAAAACTGTTTTTT. This translates into CASSNRVSPNEKLFF.